Presented here are 31 T cell receptor beta chains from one specimen sequenced in a study of vaccination and CD4 T cells after COVID-19. Time point defined: late sampling 161 to 241 days after vaccination in a few convalescent patients. The treatment is: approximately 10-day PBMC culture with coronavirus spike peptide pools or control peptides (ViraFEST assay). An Oncomine TCR Beta short-read assay was used to sequence the DNA from cultured CD4+ T cells. TCRdb re-derived calls from the PCR reads in MiXCR, one entry per CDR3 protein. This sample has 20,000 or so distinct CDR3 sequences, with about two fifths found just once. These receptors' antigens are unknown. The specimen comprised CD4+ T cells from blood, cultured in vitro, sampled about 7 months after SARS-CoV-2 vaccination. The receptors derive from a human donor who had recovered from COVID-19.

This clonotype appeared a few times. CDR3 bases: TGTGCCAGCAGTTTGCGGGGGAACTATGGCTACACCTTC. It specifies CASSLRGNYGYTF. The chain joins TRBV28 to TRBJ1-2, with D possibly being TRBD1 (5 bases). Germline values: CDR1 MDHEN, CDR2 SYDVKM. The CDR3 spans 13 residues. Between the trimmed V and J ends, which lost 3 bases and 2 bases, there was a span of 7 bases.

The chain uses TRBV28 and TRBJ2-7; TRBD1 is a possible D gene (6 bases). V lost 6 bases, J lost 6 bases, and 12 bases lay in between. The CDR3 sequence is 12 residues long. Germline V gene lookup returns CDR1 MDHEN and CDR2 SYDVKM. This CDR3 is CASSTTGTEQYF. The CDR3 DNA sequence: TGTGCCAGCAGCACCACAGGGACCGAGCAGTACTTC. Full variable domain (missing parts from reference TRBV28 and TRBJ2-7): DVKVTQSSRYLVKRTGEKVFLECVQDMDHENMFWYRQDPGLGLRLIYFSYDVKMKEKGDIPEGYSVSREKKERFSLILESASTNQTSMYLCASSTTGTEQYFGPGTRLTVT.

This chain connects TRBV25-1 to TRBJ1-5; tentatively, D is TRBD1 (5 bases). The CDR3 has 15 amino acids. Germline CDR1 and CDR2: MGHDK and SYGVNS. The V and J ends lost 3 bases and 4 bases respectively, with 13 bases between them. The CDR3, as DNA: TGTGCCAGCAGTGATCCCGGGGGGGGAAATCAGCCCCAGCATTTT. Protein sequence: CASSDPGGGNQPQHF. The full variable domain, completed using reference TRBV25-1 and TRBJ1-5, is EADIYQTPRYLVIGTGKKITLECSQTMGHDKMYWYQQDPGMELHLIHYSYGVNSTEKGDLSSESTVSRIRTEHFPLTLESARPSHTSQYLCASSDPGGGNQPQHFGDGTRLSIL.

The rearrangement links TRBV27 to TRBJ2-7, with 9 bases that match TRBD1. The CDR3 totals 14 residues. The germline CDR1 and CDR2 sequences are MNHEY and SMNVEV (reference sequence). V was pared by 6 bases and J by 6 bases, with 9 bases of the junction left unmatched. CDR3 coding DNA: TGTGCCAGCAGCCCCGGACAGGGGTATGGCGAGCAGTACTTC. Residues: CASSPGQGYGEQYF.

Note on this clonotype: The CDR3 does not close with the conserved phenylalanine or tryptophan, likely indicating a read error. V gene TRBV20-1 combines with J gene TRBJ2-7; D call uncertain. Trimming pared 7 bases from V and 3 bases from J, leaving 19 bases between. Germline values: CDR1 DFQATT, CDR2 SNEGSKA (reference sequence). The CDR3 contains 14 residues. The CDR3 nucleotides are TGCAGTGGGGAACCCCTCGGCAGCAACTACGAGCAGTACCTC. Translating gives CSGEPLGSNYEQYL.

The V and J genes are TRBV6-5 and TRBJ2-7; TRBD2 agrees at 7 bases. The length of the CDR3 is 17 residues. V trimming: 2 bases; J trimming: 0 bases; junction bases outside the gene matches: 10. Germline V gene data show CDR1 as MNHEY and CDR2 as SVGAGI. The CDR3 loop reads CASSYTSSGEGSYEQYF. Written as DNA, the CDR3 is TGTGCCAGCAGTTACACCTCTTCGGGGGAGGGCTCCTACGAGCAGTACTTC.

The J gene is TRBJ1-1, the V gene TRBV2; maybe TRBD1 (6 bases). Germline V gives CDR1 SNHLY, CDR2 FYNNEI. Trimming took 4 bases from V and 10 from J, leaving 16 bases between them. CDR3 size: 13 residues. The CDR3 here is CASSVRWGPVAFF. CDR3 DNA: TGTGCCAGCAGTGTCCGCTGGGGGCCTGTAGCTTTCTTT.

This clonotype was picked up a small number of times. The rearrangement uses TRBV7-3 and TRBJ2-1, with 7 bases lining up with TRBD1. J gave up 5 bases and V 1 base, and 2 bases lay outside the gene matches. The germline V gene encodes CDR1 SGHTA and CDR2 FQGTGA. The CDR3 consists of 14 residues. The CDR3 coding sequence is TGTGCCAGCAGCTTAATTGGACAGGACAATGAGCAGTTCTTC. Its translation is CASSLIGQDNEQFF.

This clonotype showed up just a few times. The V call is TRBV6-1, the J call TRBJ1-5, with TRBD1 matching over 8 bases. The CDR3 totals 15 residues. Trimming at V came to 6 bases and at J to 0 bases, leaving 4 bases not matched to a gene. The germline gives CDR1 MNHNS, CDR2 SASEGT. In nucleotides, the CDR3 is TGTGCCAGCAGCGTGGACAGGGCTAGCAATCAGCCCCAGCATTTT. Translating gives CASSVDRASNQPQHF.

The chain joins TRBV20-1 to TRBJ2-3; D is unresolved. The CDR3 contains 13 residues. From germline, CDR1 is DFQATT and CDR2 SNEGSKA (reference sequence). Trimming pared 4 bases from V and 1 base from J, leaving 9 bases between. CDR3 region: CSAKADGTDTQYF. CDR3 DNA: TGCAGTGCTAAGGCGGATGGCACAGATACGCAGTATTTT.

In this sample, this clonotype is medium-sized. The CDR3 nucleotides are TGCAGTGCTACCGGGACCACAACAGATACGCAGTATTTT. Translated: CSATGTTTDTQYF. J is TRBJ2-3 and V is TRBV20-1, with D perhaps matching TRBD1 or TRBD2 (5 bases each). Germline CDR1 and CDR2: DFQATT and SNEGSKA (reference sequence). The V gene lost 4 bases and the J gene lost 3 bases, with 11 bases spanning the gap. This CDR3 has 13 amino acids.

This chain uses TRBV5-1 with TRBJ2-7, with 11 bases matching TRBD2. Germline V gene lookup returns CDR1 SGHRS and CDR2 YFSETQ. V lost 4 bases to trimming and J lost 7 bases; unmatched junction nucleotides: 7. The CDR3 sequence is 14 residues long. CDR3 region: CASSAASGRREQYF. CDR3 sequence (DNA): TGCGCCAGCAGCGCGGCTAGCGGGAGGCGAGAGCAGTACTTC.

This clonotype was seen more than once but under ten times. The V gene is TRBV20-1, the J gene TRBJ1-5; perhaps TRBD1 as D (6 bases). CDR3 length: 13 amino acids. The germline gives CDR1 DFQATT, CDR2 SNEGSKA (reference sequence). With 6 bases removed from V and 4 bases from J, the gap between germline ends came to 13 bases. The CDR3 DNA follows: TGCAGTGCAAAGGACAGTTCAAATCAGCCCCAGCATTTT. This sequence encodes CSAKDSSNQPQHF.

This rearrangement joins TRBV7-9 to TRBJ2-1; 13 bases are a match to TRBD2. Looked up from germline, CDR1 is SEHNR and CDR2 is FQNEAQ (reference sequence). The CDR3 sequence is 16 residues long. The junction had 13 bases not matched to a gene; V was cut back by 5 bases and J by 12 bases. The CDR3 nucleotides are TGTGCCAGCAGCGGACGGTGGACTAGCGGGAGCAAGAGGCAGTTCTTC. Amino acids: CASSGRWTSGSKRQFF.

The V gene is TRBV2, the J gene TRBJ2-7; 7 bases match TRBD2. The J segment lost 3 bases and the V segment lost 7 bases, leaving 6 bases of the junction unmatched. Germline values: CDR1 SNHLY, CDR2 FYNNEI. The CDR3 contains 13 residues. The CDR3 DNA is TGTGCCAGCACCCGGGACTACATCTACGAGCAGTACTTC. Residues: CASTRDYIYEQYF.

The CDR3 nucleotides are TGCAGTGCTAGGGGTTCAGACGGAACCATTCAGTACTTC. It specifies CSARGSDGTIQYF. The chain joins TRBV20-1 to TRBJ2-4; D is unresolved. The CDR3 covers 13 residues. Germline loops: CDR1 DFQATT, CDR2 SNEGSKA (reference sequence). The V and J ends lost 3 bases and 9 bases respectively, with 15 bases between them.

The CDR3 region has the DNA TGTGCCAGCTGCGGGGGGCCCTACAATGAGCAGTTCTTC. Its protein is CASCGGPYNEQFF. The chain carries TRBV6-1 and TRBJ2-1; TRBD2 matches at 8 bases. V trimming: 8 bases; J trimming: 2 bases; junction bases outside the gene matches: 2. Germline V gene lookup returns CDR1 MNHNS and CDR2 SASEGT. The CDR3 totals 13 residues.

The chain couples TRBV7-9 to TRBJ2-1, with 8 bases identical to TRBD2. Germline loops: CDR1 SEHNR, CDR2 FQNEAQ (reference sequence). The CDR3 loop spans 17 amino acids. V lost 4 bases and J lost 8; bases outside the gene matches: 16. The CDR3 spells CASSSEGPGLALDEQFF. The CDR3 nucleotides read TGTGCCAGCAGCTCCGAGGGACCTGGACTAGCTTTGGATGAGCAGTTCTTC.

V and J are TRBV10-3 and TRBJ2-1; D possibly corresponds to TRBD2 (6 bases). The germline V gene has CDR1 ENHRY and CDR2 SYGVKD. CDR3 length: 17 amino acids. Trimming shortened V by 0 bases and J by 1 base, and 13 bases separated the two germline ends. The CDR3 coding sequence is TGTGCCATCAGTGAGTCGGCTACTAGCTCTTCCTACAATGAGCAGTTCTTC. It encodes CAISESATSSSYNEQFF.

For the CDR3, the DNA is TGCGCCAGCAGCCGGGACAGTGATAATTCACCCCTCCACTTT. This gives the protein CASSRDSDNSPLHF. V is TRBV4-1 and J is TRBJ1-6, with 7 bases that match TRBD1. The CDR3 sequence is 14 residues long. V lost 4 bases to trimming and J lost 5 bases; unmatched junction nucleotides: 2. Germline CDR1 MGHRA, CDR2 YSYEKL.

The V gene is TRBV7-2, the J gene TRBJ1-2; no clear D gene. Trimming shortened V by 5 bases and J by 1 base, and 11 bases separated the two germline ends. Germline CDR1 reads SGHTA; CDR2 reads FQGNSA. CDR3 length: 14 residues. CDR3 amino acids: CASSQDRLNYGYTF. The CDR3 nucleotides read TGTGCCAGCAGCCAAGACCGACTTAACTATGGCTACACCTTC.

The V gene is TRBV20-1, the J gene TRBJ2-1; unclear D gene. CDR1 and CDR2 from the germline V gene are DFQATT and SNEGSKA (reference sequence). Trimming cost V 6 bases and J 2 bases, with 11 bases left between them. CDR3 length equals 13 residues. CDR3 in amino acids: CSAQSGPYNEQFF. For the CDR3, the DNA is TGCAGTGCCCAATCCGGACCCTACAATGAGCAGTTCTTC.

The chain couples TRBV5-4 to TRBJ2-5; 14 bases map to TRBD2. Germline loops: CDR1 SGHNT, CDR2 YYREEE (reference sequence). V shed 4 bases and J 0 bases; nucleotides not matched to a gene: 2. The CDR3 runs to 16 residues. The CDR3 nucleotides are TGTGCCAGCAGCCGGACTAGCGGGGGGTACCAAGAGACCCAGTACTTC. This translates into CASSRTSGGYQETQYF.

V gene TRBV21-1 combines with J gene TRBJ2-7. TRBV21-1 corresponds to a pseudogene. This CDR3 has 15 residues. Written as DNA, the CDR3 is TGTGCCAGCAGCAATGTTGGTAGGGACTCCTACGAGCAGTACTTC. It yields the protein CASSNVGRDSYEQYF.

V gene TRBV2 combines with J gene TRBJ1-5, with D possibly TRBD1 on 5 matching bases. This CDR3 is 14 amino acids long. Trimming left V 3 bases short and J 4 bases short, with 10 bases between. Looked up from germline, CDR1 is SNHLY and CDR2 is FYNNEI. CDR3 sequence: CASSDQGANQPQHF. CDR3 nucleotides: TGTGCCAGCAGTGATCAGGGAGCAAATCAGCCCCAGCATTTT.

This clonotype has a single count. The chain recombines TRBV6-1 with TRBJ2-1; TRBD2 matches 15 bases. There are 14 residues in the CDR3. Germline-derived CDR1 and CDR2 are MNHNS and SASEGT. With V trimmed by 8 bases and J by 6 bases, 2 bases remained unmatched. This CDR3 reads CASRTSGRGNEQFF. In nucleotides, the CDR3 is TGTGCCAGCCGGACTAGCGGGAGGGGCAATGAGCAGTTCTTC.

The J gene is TRBJ2-5, the V gene TRBV24-1; 7 nucleotides line up with TRBD2. Germline loops: CDR1 KGHDR, CDR2 SFDVKD. Trimming took 9 bases from V and 5 from J; bases not matched to a gene: 11. The CDR3 sequence is 14 residues long. The CDR3 loop reads CATSASGLGETQYF. The CDR3 DNA follows: TGTGCCACCTCCGCTAGCGGATTAGGGGAGACCCAGTACTTC.

The chain employs TRBV5-1 and TRBJ1-1; D is perhaps TRBD1 (6 bases). The V and J ends lost 2 bases and 7 bases respectively, with 15 bases between them. The CDR3 is made up of 14 amino acids. Germline values: CDR1 SGHRS, CDR2 YFSETQ. This CDR3 is CASSFGGGRDEAFF. CDR3 nucleotides: TGCGCCAGCAGCTTCGGGGGCGGCAGGGATGAAGCTTTCTTT.

This clonotype has only a few counts. The chain employs TRBV6-1 and TRBJ1-2, with D unresolved. The CDR3 has 14 amino acids. Germline lookup yields CDR1 MNHNS and CDR2 SASEGT. V was shortened by 5 bases and J by 3 bases, with 13 bases between the two germline ends. CDR3 sequence reads: CASSRGYGDYGYTF. The CDR3 region has the DNA TGTGCCAGCAGTCGGGGTTACGGGGACTATGGCTACACCTTC.

The V gene is TRBV7-2, the J gene TRBJ1-5; maybe TRBD1 (6 bases). V shed 5 bases and J shed 9 bases, with 11 bases lying between them. Germline lookup yields CDR1 SGHTA and CDR2 FQGNSA. The CDR3 spans 12 residues. CDR3: CASSKQGGPQHF. Here the CDR3 DNA reads TGTGCCAGCAGCAAACAGGGAGGGCCCCAGCATTTT.

This clonotype was seen a few times. The rearrangement uses TRBV6-5 and TRBJ2-7; the D gene is possibly TRBD1 (6 bases). In germline, CDR1 is MNHEY, CDR2 SVGAGI. CDR3 size: 13 residues. Trimming shortened V by 4 bases and J by 2 bases, and 9 bases separated the two germline ends. CDR3 residues: CASSWTDAYEQYF. The CDR3 DNA is TGTGCCAGCAGTTGGACAGACGCCTACGAGCAGTACTTC.